The rows below give T cell receptor beta chains drawn from one sample of a study of CD8 T cells in ankylosing spondylitis. TCRdb analysed the 5' RACE reads with MiXCR anew, one entry per CDR3 protein. The sample carries around 320,000 distinct CDR3 sequences, around 21% recorded once. Input material: blood, either unsorted or a sorted T cell fraction (not recorded which). The receptors were gathered from a female donor with ankylosing spondylitis or in good health (not recorded which). Both conserved end residues are part of each CDR3. Fields, in order: V gene, J gene, CDR3 length, clone size, D gene, CDR3 protein, CDR3 DNA. The D gene is left open where the match is weak. Rows may omit the clone size; those that give it use once, few, many or a size class.

>TRBV5-1|TRBJ1-1|14|NA|NA
CASSLDYRESGAFF
TGCGCCAGCAGCTTGGATTACAGGGAGTCAGGAGCTTTCTTT
>TRBV27|TRBJ2-7|13|NA|NA
CASSPFRGREQYF
TGTGCCAGCAGTCCATTTCGGGGGCGCGAGCAGTACTTC
>TRBV20-1|TRBJ2-3|15|NA|TRBD2
CSAALAGGSTDTQYF
TGCAGTGCTGCGCTAGCGGGAGGGAGCACAGATACGCAGTATTTT
>TRBV5-5|TRBJ2-3|17|few|TRBD2
CASSLVTSGSSTDTQYF
TGTGCCAGCAGCTTGGTAACTAGCGGGAGTAGCACAGATACGCAGTATTTT
>TRBV6-4|TRBJ2-1|13|NA|NA
CASSGGDHNEQFF
TGTGCCAGCAGCGGAGGGGATCACAATGAGCAGTTCTTC
>TRBV27|TRBJ2-1|16|NA|TRBD2
CASSPSPSGHYNEQFF
TGTGCCAGCAGTCCCTCCCCTAGCGGACACTACAATGAGCAGTTCTTC
>TRBV7-9|TRBJ2-7|14|NA|NA
CASSLGLSYNEQYF
TGTGCCAGCAGCTTAGGCCTATCCTACAACGAGCAGTACTTC
>TRBV6-5|TRBJ2-3|19|NA|TRBD2
CASSSDTRTSGRARDTQYF
TGTGCCAGCAGTTCCGATACCCGAACTAGCGGGAGGGCCAGGGATACGCAGTATTTT
>TRBV12-3/TRBV12-4|TRBJ1-2|16|few|TRBD1
CASRSTGTGIGYGYTF
TGTGCCAGCAGATCGACCGGGACAGGGATTGGATATGGCTACACCTTC
>TRBV5-1|TRBJ2-3|15|many|NA
CASSLVGSHTDTQYF
TGCGCCAGCAGCTTGGTCGGTTCTCACACAGATACGCAGTATTTT
>TRBV25-1|TRBJ1-6|14|NA|NA
CASSEDWLGSPLHF
TGTGCCAGCAGTGAGGATTGGTTAGGATCACCCCTCCACTTT
>TRBV9|TRBJ2-1|16|few|TRBD1
CASTKGAGQGYNGQFF
TGTGCCAGCACCAAGGGCGCGGGACAGGGTTACAATGGGCAGTTCTTC
>TRBV12-3/TRBV12-4|TRBJ2-1|15|many|NA
CASSLGRRAYNEQFF
TGTGCCAGCAGTTTGGGCCGGAGGGCCTACAATGAGCAGTTCTTC
>TRBV24-1|TRBJ2-7|14|NA|NA
CATSQTGLPYEQYF
TGTGCCACCAGCCAGACAGGCCTCCCCTACGAGCAGTACTTC
>TRBV20-1|TRBJ2-5|14|NA|TRBD2
CSFSSGRRQETQYF
TGCAGTTTTAGTAGCGGGAGGAGGCAAGAGACCCAGTACTTC
>TRBV12-3/TRBV12-4|TRBJ1-2|13|many|NA
CASSVQPNYGYTF
TGTGCCAGCTCCGTACAGCCTAACTATGGCTACACCTTC
>TRBV29-1|TRBJ2-3|11|many|NA
CSGRTGNTQYF
TGCAGCGGCCGTACCGGGAATACGCAGTATTTT
>TRBV27|TRBJ2-5|14|NA|TRBD2
CASSLFAGVETQYF
TGTGCCAGCAGTTTATTTGCGGGAGTGGAGACCCAGTACTTC
>TRBV6-5|TRBJ2-7|13|NA|NA
CASSYIGPYEQYF
TGTGCCAGCAGTTATATCGGTCCCTACGAGCAGTACTTC
>TRBV29-1|TRBJ1-6|12|many|NA
CSVGQKNSPLHF
TGCAGCGTTGGACAGAAGAATTCACCCCTCCACTTT
>TRBV20-1|TRBJ2-1|17|NA|NA
CCARRYRALRGYNEQFF
TGCTGTGCTAGGCGGTATCGGGCCCTGAGGGGCTACAATGAGCAGTTCTTC
>TRBV10-3|TRBJ2-5|12|many|NA
CAISESSETQYF
TGTGCCATCAGTGAGTCTAGTGAGACCCAGTACTTC
>TRBV21-1|TRBJ1-1|13|NA|NA
CASSIRDNREAFF
TGTGCCAGCAGCATCCGGGACAACCGTGAAGCTTTCTTT
>TRBV20-1|TRBJ1-1|12|few|NA
CSARGTALGPDF
TGCAGTGCTAGAGGGACAGCCCTTGGGCCCGACTTT
>TRBV4-3|TRBJ1-3|14|few|NA
CASSPQVAGNTIYF
TGCGCCAGCAGCCCACAGGTAGCTGGAAACACCATATATTTT
>TRBV20-1|TRBJ2-1|15|NA|TRBD1
CSPLGGQRYYNEQFF
TGCAGTCCCCTAGGGGGACAGCGGTACTACAATGAGCAGTTCTTC
>TRBV12-3/TRBV12-4|TRBJ2-5|15|few|TRBD2
CASNMGLAGGETQYF
TGTGCCAGCAACATGGGACTAGCGGGTGGGGAGACCCAGTACTTC
>TRBV5-1|TRBJ2-7|14|few|TRBD2
CASSTTSASYEQYF
TGCGCCAGCAGCACGACTAGCGCGTCCTACGAGCAGTACTTC
>TRBV20-1|TRBJ2-3|15|NA|NA
CSARAMEQGTDTQYF
TGCAGTGCTAGAGCGATGGAACAGGGCACAGATACGCAGTATTTT
>TRBV27|TRBJ2-7|16|few|TRBD2
CASRGLAGGSSYEQYF
TGTGCCAGCAGGGGACTAGCGGGAGGGTCCTCCTACGAGCAGTACTTC
>TRBV28|TRBJ2-7|15|NA|NA
CASQPGTKGSYEQYF
TGTGCCAGCCAGCCCGGGACCAAAGGCTCCTACGAGCAGTACTTC
>TRBV20-1|TRBJ2-1|14|NA|NA
CSYSGTSSYNEQFF
TGCAGTTATAGCGGAACTAGCTCCTACAATGAGCAGTTCTTC
>TRBV12-5|TRBJ2-1|15|NA|TRBD1
CASGMDRSSYNEQFF
TGTGCTAGTGGTATGGACAGGAGCTCCTACAATGAGCAGTTCTTC
>TRBV5-6|TRBJ2-7|15|few|TRBD1
CASSRQGGGVSEQYF
TGTGCCAGCAGCCGACAGGGTGGAGGAGTGTCCGAGCAGTACTTC
>TRBV6-1|TRBJ2-6|13|NA|TRBD2
CASSLGLASVLTF
TGTGCCAGCAGCCTCGGACTAGCCTCTGTCCTGACTTTC
>TRBV7-2|TRBJ2-7|18|few|NA
CASSLAMGGGKRFHEQYF
TGTGCCAGCAGCTTAGCGATGGGCGGAGGAAAGAGATTTCACGAGCAGTACTTC
>TRBV6-5|TRBJ1-5|15|many|NA
CASSYTPYSNQPQHF
TGTGCCAGCAGTTACACGCCCTATAGCAATCAGCCCCAGCATTTT
>TRBV29-1|TRBJ1-3|13|many|NA
CSVQFSSGNTIYF
TGCAGCGTCCAATTTAGCTCTGGAAACACCATATATTTT
>TRBV7-2|TRBJ2-3|16|NA|TRBD2
CASSVLAGGRTDTQYF
TGTGCCAGCAGCGTCCTAGCGGGGGGGAGGACAGATACGCAGTATTTT
>TRBV7-9|TRBJ2-1|15|NA|NA
CASSPQGPLYNEQFF
TGTGCCAGCAGCCCCCAGGGTCCTCTTTACAATGAGCAGTTCTTC
>TRBV23-1|TRBJ2-1|13|NA|TRBD1
CAKTGGSYNEQFF
TGCGCCAAAACAGGGGGCTCCTACAATGAGCAGTTCTTC
>TRBV9|TRBJ2-3|16|NA|NA
CASSPRDSGGTDTQYF
TGTGCCAGCAGCCCTCGGGATAGCGGTGGCACAGATACGCAGTATTTT
>TRBV7-6|TRBJ2-3|16|NA|TRBD2
CASSVQRDRATDTQYF
TGTGCCAGCAGCGTACAGCGGGACCGGGCCACAGATACGCAGTATTTT
>TRBV29-1|TRBJ2-3|14|many|TRBD1
CSVEDRGRTDTQYF
TGCAGCGTTGAAGACAGGGGGCGGACAGATACGCAGTATTTT
>TRBV30|TRBJ2-4|19|few|TRBD2
CAWSRGLLGSGSVENIQYF
TGTGCCTGGAGTAGGGGATTGCTTGGTAGCGGGAGCGTGGAGAACATTCAGTACTTC
>TRBV6-5|TRBJ1-1|15|NA|TRBD1
CASSYRRGRVTEAFF
TGTGCCAGCAGTTATCGGAGGGGGCGCGTCACTGAAGCTTTCTTT
>TRBV19|TRBJ2-6|13|few|NA
CASTGPGANVLTF
TGTGCCAGTACGGGTCCAGGGGCCAACGTCCTGACTTTC
>TRBV7-9|TRBJ1-2|16|NA|NA
CASSVISGGVGYGYTF
TGTGCCAGCAGCGTTATCTCGGGCGGCGTCGGCTATGGCTACACCTTC
>TRBV19|TRBJ2-1|16|few|NA
CASSTGRLDLYNEQFF
TGTGCCAGTAGTACCGGCCGCCTCGATCTCTACAATGAGCAGTTCTTC
>TRBV7-6|TRBJ2-5|14|NA|TRBD1
CASSRGRSQETQYF
TGTGCCAGCAGCAGGGGGCGGAGTCAAGAGACCCAGTACTTC
>TRBV29-1|TRBJ1-2|15|NA|NA
CSVGYTRQANYGYTF
TGCAGCGTTGGCTACACCCGACAAGCTAACTATGGCTACACCTTC
>TRBV20-1|TRBJ2-7|12|NA|NA
CSASGVSYEQYF
TGCAGTGCATCCGGCGTCTCCTACGAGCAGTACTTC